This T cell receptor beta chain was documented in a study of vaccination effects on CD4 cells after COVID-19. Profiling relied on immunoSEQ multiplex PCR, and the TCRdb table lists in-frame clones only, not all of them. The sample carries tens of thousands of clones, around 76% recorded once. Turning to this clone: The antigen is undetermined.

ViraFEST used viral peptide pools to expand antigen-specific CD4+ T cells before sequencing. Culturing for roughly 10 days preceded CD4+ T cell isolation. The study found no prior SARS-CoV-2 infection in the vaccine recipients, who tested negative for nucleocapsid antibodies. The CDR3 sequence is 13 residues long. Germline V gene sequence: CDR1 SNHLY, CDR2 FYNNEI. V was pared by 5 bases and J by 3 bases, with 2 bases of the junction left unmatched. The receptor comes from a human donor who received a COVID-19 vaccine. The rearrangement uses TRBV2 and TRBJ1-2; 8 bases map to TRBD1. The sequencing here drew on CD4+ T cells from PBMCs cultured with SARS-CoV-2 spike peptides, taken before COVID-19 vaccination. Here the CDR3 reads CASSSTGDYGYTF. Written as DNA, the CDR3 is TGTGCCAGCAGTTCGACAGGGGACTATGGCTACACCTTC.